The 22 T cell receptor beta chains below come from one sample, sequenced in a study of neurological immune-mediated disorders. TCRdb reprocessed the 5' RACE reads via MiXCR and lists one record per CDR3 protein. The sample yields 35,000 to 40,000 distinct CDR3 sequences, 11% seen once. Sequencing input: CD4+ T cells from blood. The receptors stem from a woman aged 25 to 39 with HTLV-1-associated myelopathy (HAM/TSP).

This clonotype was seen repeatedly, ten times or more. The genes are TRBV5-1 and TRBJ2-1, with TRBD2 matching over 8 bases. Germline CDR1 and CDR2: SGHRS and YFSETQ. The CDR3 sequence is 14 residues long. Trimming took 3 bases from V and 7 from J; bases not matched to a gene: 6. CDR3 residues: CASSSGGPENEQFF. The CDR3 DNA sequence: TGCGCCAGCAGCTCGGGGGGGCCCGAAAATGAGCAGTTCTTC.

This clonotype was recorded at least ten times. The chain has TRBV7-3 and TRBJ1-2, with D uncertain. CDR3 size: 13 residues. The germline V and J ends were trimmed by 5 bases and 5 bases, with 12 bases remaining between them. In germline, CDR1 is SGHTA, CDR2 FQGTGA. The CDR3 coding sequence is TGTGCCAGCAGCCAAGGGCGGGGTTATGGCTACACCTTC. Protein sequence: CASSQGRGYGYTF.

The chain carries TRBV18 and TRBJ1-2, with 9 bases identical to TRBD1. CDR1 KGHSH and CDR2 LQKENI come from the germline V gene. The CDR3 consists of 16 residues. The ends lost 3 bases at V and 6 bases at J; junction bases unmatched: 11. In DNA form, the CDR3 reads TGTGCCAGCTCACCCCAGGGACAGGGAGGATACAATGGCTACACCTTC. This gives the protein CASSPQGQGGYNGYTF.

This clonotype was seen many times. V is TRBV12-3 or TRBV12-4 and J is TRBJ1-2; 7 bases match TRBD1. V lost 0 bases, J lost 2 bases, and 3 bases stayed unmatched. The CDR3 contains 15 residues. As DNA, the CDR3 is TGTGCCAGCAGTTTAGCGCCAGGGGGGAACTATGGCTACACCTTC. It encodes CASSLAPGGNYGYTF.

This rearrangement joins TRBV12-3 or TRBV12-4 to TRBJ1-2; 8 nucleotides line up with TRBD1. V lost 6 bases, J lost 8 bases, and 5 bases stayed unmatched. This CDR3 contains 12 residues. Here the CDR3 DNA reads TGTGCCAGCAGCCGACAGGGGTGGGGCTACACCTTC. Amino acids: CASSRQGWGYTF.

The J gene is TRBJ1-2, the V gene TRBV20-1, with D perhaps TRBD1 (5 bases). In germline, CDR1 is DFQATT, CDR2 SNEGSKA (reference sequence). The CDR3 sequence is 12 residues long. Deletions cut 0 bases from V and 8 bases from J, with 10 bases between. The DNA for the CDR3 is TGCAGTGCTAGAGAGGGACGGGTCGGCTACACCTTC. Its protein product is CSAREGRVGYTF.

This clonotype was seen ten or more times. V is TRBV15 and J is TRBJ2-3; D gene uncertain. The germline V gene has CDR1 LNHNV and CDR2 YYDKDF (reference sequence). The V gene lost 3 bases and the J gene lost 3 bases, with 4 bases spanning the gap. The CDR3 has 12 amino acids. This chain's CDR3 is CATSRETDTQYF. The CDR3 coding sequence is TGTGCCACCAGCAGGGAGACAGATACGCAGTATTTT.

The table lists this clonotype with a few counts. V gene TRBV20-1 combines with J gene TRBJ1-5; unclear D gene. V was pared by 0 bases and J by 5 bases, with 11 bases between. CDR1 DFQATT and CDR2 SNEGSKA come from the germline V gene (reference sequence). The CDR3 covers 14 residues. The CDR3 region has the DNA TGCAGTGCTAGAGATTCTCCGGGCGATCAGCCCCAGCATTTT. It yields the protein CSARDSPGDQPQHF.

This clonotype was found many times. This sequence joins TRBV20-1 and TRBJ2-3; maybe TRBD2 (5 bases). Germline V gene sequence: CDR1 DFQATT, CDR2 SNEGSKA (reference sequence). V was trimmed by 0 bases and J by 2 bases, leaving 18 bases between them. The CDR3 is 17 amino acids. DNA for the CDR3: TGCAGTGCTAGAGATACCGTGGCAGAGGGAAACACAGATACGCAGTATTTT. As protein: CSARDTVAEGNTDTQYF.

This clonotype occurred many times. V is TRBV12-3 or TRBV12-4 and J is TRBJ1-2; 9 bases are a match to TRBD1. This CDR3 contains 16 residues. Unmatched junction bases numbered 15, after V lost 5 bases and J lost 8 bases. The CDR3 region is CASSIAPGQGVKGYTF. The CDR3 DNA follows: TGTGCCAGCAGTATCGCTCCGGGACAGGGCGTGAAGGGCTACACCTTC.

This clonotype came up many times. V gene TRBV5-1 combines with J gene TRBJ2-2, with 10 bases that match TRBD2. The CDR3 is made up of 17 amino acids. CDR1 is SGHRS and CDR2 is YFSETQ in the germline V gene. Trimming cost V 1 base and J 5 bases; bases outside gene matches: 8. CDR3 DNA sequence: TGCGCCAGCAGCTTGTCTCTAGCGGGGGCCGGGACCGGGGAGCTGTTTTTT. This translates into CASSLSLAGAGTGELFF.

This clonotype was seen many times. The V and J genes are TRBV5-6 and TRBJ1-2, with D perhaps matching TRBD1 (5 bases). Germline V gives CDR1 SGHDT, CDR2 YYEEEE. The V gene lost 5 bases and the J gene lost 4 bases, with 12 bases spanning the gap. There are 13 residues in the CDR3. The CDR3 sequence: CASSVDSTYGYTF. The CDR3 region has the DNA TGTGCCAGCAGTGTTGACAGCACCTATGGCTACACCTTC.

In this sample, this clonotype turned up many times. The chain has TRBV7-9 and TRBJ1-6, with TRBD1 matching over 10 bases. From germline, CDR1 is SEHNR and CDR2 FQNEAQ (reference sequence). The CDR3 runs 16 residues. Trimming took 6 bases from V and 10 from J; bases not matched to a gene: 12. CDR3 loop: CASSLQGQGGGSPLHF. The DNA of the CDR3 is TGTGCCAGCAGTCTTCAAGGACAGGGGGGAGGGTCACCCCTCCACTTT.

This clonotype has ten or more counts. This rearrangement joins TRBV20-1 to TRBJ1-3; no reliable D call. CDR1 is DFQATT and CDR2 is SNEGSKA in the germline V gene (reference sequence). Trimming left V 5 bases short and J 0 bases short, with 17 bases between. This CDR3 comprises 16 residues. The CDR3 nucleotides are TGCAGTGCTCGAAGCGCGGGGTCTTACTCTGGAAACACCATATATTTT. Protein: CSARSAGSYSGNTIYF.

This clonotype came up many times. The gene calls are TRBV20-1 and TRBJ2-3; the match to TRBD2 covers 7 bases. Germline V lookup: CDR1 DFQATT, CDR2 SNEGSKA (reference sequence). The J segment lost 2 bases and the V segment lost 0 bases, leaving 5 bases of the junction unmatched. The CDR3 covers 15 residues. The CDR3 is CSARDLAVLTDTQYF. CDR3 coding DNA: TGCAGTGCTAGAGACCTAGCGGTCCTCACAGATACGCAGTATTTT.

This clonotype appeared many times. The chain carries TRBV2 and TRBJ2-7; D gene unclear. Germline CDR1 SNHLY, CDR2 FYNNEI. The CDR3 runs to 12 residues. Trimming took 7 bases from V and 4 from J, leaving 11 bases between them. In DNA form, the CDR3 reads TGTGCCAGCACCCCAGAGGTTTACGAGCAGTACTTC. Translation: CASTPEVYEQYF.

The table lists this clonotype with many counts. The chain recombines TRBV20-1 with TRBJ2-7; perhaps TRBD1 as D (7 bases). Germline assignment: CDR1 DFQATT and CDR2 SNEGSKA (reference sequence). V was trimmed by 0 bases and J by 3 bases, leaving 15 bases between them. The CDR3 has 15 residues. The chain's CDR3 is CSARDRGQGVYEQYF. As DNA, the CDR3 is TGCAGTGCTAGAGACCGGGGGCAGGGGGTCTACGAGCAGTACTTC.

For the CDR3, the DNA is TGCGCCAGCAGTATCAGATTAGGGACAGACACTGAAGCTTTCTTT. Its protein product is CASSIRLGTDTEAFF. The rearrangement joins TRBV5-1 to TRBJ1-1, with 7 nucleotides matching TRBD1. Looked up from germline, CDR1 is SGHRS and CDR2 is YFSETQ. The CDR3 consists of 15 residues. V was clipped by 5 bases and J by 3 bases; unmatched bases: 10.

This clonotype was seen at least ten times. The chain has TRBV6-5 and TRBJ1-4; TRBD1 agrees at 7 bases. Trimming at V came to 4 bases and at J to 5 bases, leaving 7 bases not matched to a gene. The CDR3 contains 15 residues. CDR1 MNHEY and CDR2 SVGAGI come from the germline V gene. The CDR3 loop reads CASSSQGVGNEKLFF. CDR3 in DNA: TGTGCCAGCAGTTCCCAGGGGGTGGGGAATGAAAAACTGTTTTTT.

This clonotype has ten or more counts. The chain couples TRBV5-1 to TRBJ2-6; D remains ambiguous. The V gene's germline CDR1 is SGHRS and CDR2 YFSETQ. The CDR3 consists of 16 residues. Trimming pared 0 bases from V and 0 bases from J, leaving 7 bases between. CDR3 sequence reads: CASSLVMYSGANVLTF. In nucleotides, the CDR3 is TGCGCCAGCAGCTTGGTTATGTACTCTGGGGCCAACGTCCTGACTTTC.

The sample holds many counts of this clonotype. This chain joins TRBV12-3 or TRBV12-4 and TRBJ2-7; weak D call: TRBD1 (7 bases). CDR3 length: 15 residues. V lost 3 bases to trimming and J lost 3 bases, with 15 bases between them. This chain's CDR3 is CASSFGGTAFYEQYF. For the CDR3, the DNA is TGTGCCAGCAGTTTCGGAGGGACAGCCTTCTACGAGCAGTACTTC.

This clonotype was counted at least ten times. This chain joins TRBV20-1 and TRBJ1-2; 12 bases are shared with TRBD1. The CDR3 totals 15 residues. V lost 4 bases to trimming and J lost 4 bases; unmatched junction nucleotides: 7. Germline CDR1 DFQATT, CDR2 SNEGSKA (reference sequence). The CDR3 DNA is TGCAGTGCTAAGGGACAGGGGGCGCAAAGCTATGGCTACACCTTC. This codes for CSAKGQGAQSYGYTF.